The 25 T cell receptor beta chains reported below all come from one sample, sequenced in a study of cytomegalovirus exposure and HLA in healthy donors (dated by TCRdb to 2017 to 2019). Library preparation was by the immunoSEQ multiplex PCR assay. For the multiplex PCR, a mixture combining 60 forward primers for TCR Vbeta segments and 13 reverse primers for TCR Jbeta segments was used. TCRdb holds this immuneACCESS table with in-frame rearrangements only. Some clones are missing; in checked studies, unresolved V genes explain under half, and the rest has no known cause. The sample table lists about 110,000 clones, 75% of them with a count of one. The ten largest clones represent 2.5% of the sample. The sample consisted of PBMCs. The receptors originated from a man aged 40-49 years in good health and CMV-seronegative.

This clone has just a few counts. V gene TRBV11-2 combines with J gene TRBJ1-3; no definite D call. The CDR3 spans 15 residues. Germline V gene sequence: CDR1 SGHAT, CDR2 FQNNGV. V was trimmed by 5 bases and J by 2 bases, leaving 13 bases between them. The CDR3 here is CASSPSADPGNTIYF. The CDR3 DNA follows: TGTGCCAGCAGCCCTAGCGCGGATCCTGGAAACACCATATATTTT.

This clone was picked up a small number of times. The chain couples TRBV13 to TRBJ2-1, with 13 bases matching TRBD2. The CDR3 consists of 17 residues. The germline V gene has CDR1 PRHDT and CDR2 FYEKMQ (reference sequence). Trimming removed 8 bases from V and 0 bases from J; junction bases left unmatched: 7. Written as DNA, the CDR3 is TGTGCCAGCGAGACTAGCGGGGGGTTCCGCTCCTACAATGAGCAGTTCTTC. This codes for CASETSGGFRSYNEQFF.

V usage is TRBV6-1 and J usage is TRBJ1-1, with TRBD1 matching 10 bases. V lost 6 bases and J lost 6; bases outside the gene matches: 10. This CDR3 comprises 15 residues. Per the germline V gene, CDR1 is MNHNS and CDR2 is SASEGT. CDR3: CASRNIGTGAPEAFF. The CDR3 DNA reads TGTGCCAGCAGGAATATCGGGACAGGGGCGCCTGAAGCTTTCTTT.

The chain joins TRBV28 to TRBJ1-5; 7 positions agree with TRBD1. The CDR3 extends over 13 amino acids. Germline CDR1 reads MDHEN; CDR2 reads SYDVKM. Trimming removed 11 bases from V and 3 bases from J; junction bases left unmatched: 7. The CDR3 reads CAVGTEVNQPQHF. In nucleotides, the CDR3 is TGTGCCGTGGGGACAGAAGTCAATCAGCCCCAGCATTTT.

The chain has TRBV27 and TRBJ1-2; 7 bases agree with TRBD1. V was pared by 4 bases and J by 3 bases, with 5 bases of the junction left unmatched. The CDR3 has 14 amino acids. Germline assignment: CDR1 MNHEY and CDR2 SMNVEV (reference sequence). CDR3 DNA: TGTGCCAGCAGTTGGCGAGGGGGCGACTATGGCTACACCTTC. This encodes CASSWRGGDYGYTF.

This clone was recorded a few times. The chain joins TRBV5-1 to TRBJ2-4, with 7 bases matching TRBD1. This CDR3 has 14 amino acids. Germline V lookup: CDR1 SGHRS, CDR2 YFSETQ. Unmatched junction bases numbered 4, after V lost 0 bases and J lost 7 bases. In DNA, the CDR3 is TGCGCCAGCAGCTTGGGACAGGGAACGAACATTCAGTACTTC. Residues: CASSLGQGTNIQYF.

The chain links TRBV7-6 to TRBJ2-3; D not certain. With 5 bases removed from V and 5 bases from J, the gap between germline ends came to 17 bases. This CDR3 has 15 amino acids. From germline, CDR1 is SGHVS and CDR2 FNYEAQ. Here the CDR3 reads CASSPFSSRRDTQYF. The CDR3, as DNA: TGTGCCAGCAGCCCCTTCAGTAGCCGTCGAGATACGCAGTATTTT.

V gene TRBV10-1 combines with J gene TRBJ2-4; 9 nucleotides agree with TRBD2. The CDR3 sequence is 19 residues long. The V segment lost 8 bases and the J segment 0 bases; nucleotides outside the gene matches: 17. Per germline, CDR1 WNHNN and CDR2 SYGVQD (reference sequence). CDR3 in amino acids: CASWDPRGGRVIAKNIQYF. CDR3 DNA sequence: TGCGCCAGCTGGGACCCGCGGGGGGGCAGGGTAATAGCCAAAAACATTCAGTACTTC.

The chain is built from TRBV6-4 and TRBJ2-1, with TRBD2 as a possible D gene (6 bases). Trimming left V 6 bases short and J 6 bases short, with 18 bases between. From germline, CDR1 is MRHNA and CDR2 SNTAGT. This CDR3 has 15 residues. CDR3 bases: TGTGCCAGCAGCGCGTCGTCCGAGGGAGGCAATGAGCAGTTCTTC. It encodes CASSASSEGGNEQFF.

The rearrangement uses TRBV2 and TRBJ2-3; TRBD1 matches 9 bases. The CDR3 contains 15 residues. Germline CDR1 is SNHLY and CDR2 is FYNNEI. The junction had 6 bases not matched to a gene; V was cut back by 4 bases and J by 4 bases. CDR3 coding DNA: TGTGCCAGCAGTGCGGGGACAGGGAGATCAGATACGCAGTATTTT. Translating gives CASSAGTGRSDTQYF. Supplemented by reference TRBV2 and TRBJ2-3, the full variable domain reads EPEVTQTPSHQVTQMGQEVILRCVPISNHLYFYWYRQILGQKVEFLVSFYNNEISEKSEIFDDQFSVERPDGSNFTLKIRSTKLEDSAMYFCASSAGTGRSDTQYFGPGTRLTVL.

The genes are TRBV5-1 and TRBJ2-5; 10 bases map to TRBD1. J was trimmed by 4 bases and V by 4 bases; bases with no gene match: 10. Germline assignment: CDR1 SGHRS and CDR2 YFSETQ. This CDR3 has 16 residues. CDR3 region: CASSVIERTGGETQYF. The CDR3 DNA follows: TGCGCCAGCAGCGTAATCGAAAGGACAGGGGGAGAGACCCAGTACTTC.

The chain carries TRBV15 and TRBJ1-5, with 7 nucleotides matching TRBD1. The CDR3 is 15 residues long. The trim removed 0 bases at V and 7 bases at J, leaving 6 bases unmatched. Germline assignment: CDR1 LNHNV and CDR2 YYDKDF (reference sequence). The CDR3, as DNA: TGTGCCACCAGCAGAGACCCACAGGGGCGGCAGCCCCAGCATTTT. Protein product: CATSRDPQGRQPQHF. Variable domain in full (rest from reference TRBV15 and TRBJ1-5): DAMVIQNPRYQVTQFGKPVTLSCSQTLNHNVMYWYQQKSSQAPKLLFHYYDKDFNNEADTPDNFQSRRPNTSFCFLDIRSPGLGDTAMYLCATSRDPQGRQPQHFGDGTRLSIL.

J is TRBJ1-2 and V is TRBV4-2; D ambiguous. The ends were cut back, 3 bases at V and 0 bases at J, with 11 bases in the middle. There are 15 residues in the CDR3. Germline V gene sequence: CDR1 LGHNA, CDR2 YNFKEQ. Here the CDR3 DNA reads TGTGCCAGCAGCCAGACTCTCGATCCTAACTATGGCTACACCTTC. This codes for CASSQTLDPNYGYTF.

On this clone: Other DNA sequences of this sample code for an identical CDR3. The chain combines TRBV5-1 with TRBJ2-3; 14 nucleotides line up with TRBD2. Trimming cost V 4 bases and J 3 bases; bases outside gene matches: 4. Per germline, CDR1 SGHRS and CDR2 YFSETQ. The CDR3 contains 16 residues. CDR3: CASSPGLAGGTDTQYF. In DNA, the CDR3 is TGCGCCAGCAGCCCCGGACTAGCGGGGGGTACAGATACGCAGTATTTT.

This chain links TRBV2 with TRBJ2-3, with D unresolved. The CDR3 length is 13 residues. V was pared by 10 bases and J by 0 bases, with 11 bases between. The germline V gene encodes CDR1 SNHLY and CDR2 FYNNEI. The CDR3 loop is CATKSGSTDTQYF. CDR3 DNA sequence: TGTGCCACCAAGTCAGGAAGCACAGATACGCAGTATTTT.

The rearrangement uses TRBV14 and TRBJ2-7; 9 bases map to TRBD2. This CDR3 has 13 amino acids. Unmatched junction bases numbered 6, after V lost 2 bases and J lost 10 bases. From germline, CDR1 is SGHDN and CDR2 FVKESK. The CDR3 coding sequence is TGTGCCAGCAGCCAACTAGCGGGGAGGAGCCAGTACTTC. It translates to CASSQLAGRSQYF.

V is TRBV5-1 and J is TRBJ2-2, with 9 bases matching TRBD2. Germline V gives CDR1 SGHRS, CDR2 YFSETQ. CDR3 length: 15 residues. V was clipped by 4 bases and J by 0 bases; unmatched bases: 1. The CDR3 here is CASSSGGPNTGELFF. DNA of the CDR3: TGCGCCAGCAGCAGCGGGGGGCCGAACACCGGGGAGCTGTTTTTT.

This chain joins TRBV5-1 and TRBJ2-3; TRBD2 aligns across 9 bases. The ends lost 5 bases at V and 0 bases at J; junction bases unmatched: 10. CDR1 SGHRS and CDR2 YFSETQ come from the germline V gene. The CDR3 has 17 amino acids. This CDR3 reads CASRTGGGVQSTDTQYF. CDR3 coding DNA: TGCGCCAGCAGGACCGGCGGGGGGGTACAAAGCACAGATACGCAGTATTTT.

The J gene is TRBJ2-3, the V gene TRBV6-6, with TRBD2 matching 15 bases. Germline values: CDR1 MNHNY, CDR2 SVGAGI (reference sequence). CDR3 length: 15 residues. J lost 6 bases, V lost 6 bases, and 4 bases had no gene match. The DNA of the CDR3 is TGTGCCAGCAGCGAAGGGACTAGCGGGGGGGATACGCAGTATTTT. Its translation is CASSEGTSGGDTQYF.

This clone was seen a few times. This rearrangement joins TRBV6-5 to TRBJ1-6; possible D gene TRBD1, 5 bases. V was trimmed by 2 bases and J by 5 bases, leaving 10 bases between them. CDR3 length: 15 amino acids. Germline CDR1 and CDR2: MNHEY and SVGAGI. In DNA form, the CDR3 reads TGTGCCAGCAGTTACATCAGGGCGGATAATTCACCCCTCCACTTT. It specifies CASSYIRADNSPLHF.

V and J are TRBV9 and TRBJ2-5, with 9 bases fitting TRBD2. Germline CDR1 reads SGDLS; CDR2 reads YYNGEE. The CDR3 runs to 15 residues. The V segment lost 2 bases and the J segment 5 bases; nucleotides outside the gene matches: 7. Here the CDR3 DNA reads TGTGCCAGCAGCGTGGGGCCTAGCGGGGTGGAGACCCAGTACTTC. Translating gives CASSVGPSGVETQYF.

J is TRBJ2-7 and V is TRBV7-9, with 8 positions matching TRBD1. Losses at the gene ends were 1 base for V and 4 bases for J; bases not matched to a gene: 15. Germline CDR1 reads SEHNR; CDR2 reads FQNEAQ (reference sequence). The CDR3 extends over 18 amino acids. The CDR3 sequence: CASSLVGQSGQELYEQYF. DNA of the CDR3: TGTGCCAGCAGCTTAGTAGGTCAATCGGGACAGGAACTTTACGAGCAGTACTTC.

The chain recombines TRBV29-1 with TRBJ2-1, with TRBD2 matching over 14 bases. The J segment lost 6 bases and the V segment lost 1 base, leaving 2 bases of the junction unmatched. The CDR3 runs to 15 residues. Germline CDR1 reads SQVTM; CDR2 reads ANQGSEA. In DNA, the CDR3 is TGCAGCGTTGAAGTGGGGACTAGCGGGGGCAATGAGCAGTTCTTC. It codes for CSVEVGTSGGNEQFF.

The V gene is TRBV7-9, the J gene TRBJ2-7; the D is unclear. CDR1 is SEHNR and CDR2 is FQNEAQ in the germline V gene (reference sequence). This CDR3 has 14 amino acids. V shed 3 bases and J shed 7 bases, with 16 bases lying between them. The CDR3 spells CASSFEERSREQYF. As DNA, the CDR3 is TGTGCCAGCAGCTTTGAAGAGAGGTCGCGAGAGCAGTACTTC.

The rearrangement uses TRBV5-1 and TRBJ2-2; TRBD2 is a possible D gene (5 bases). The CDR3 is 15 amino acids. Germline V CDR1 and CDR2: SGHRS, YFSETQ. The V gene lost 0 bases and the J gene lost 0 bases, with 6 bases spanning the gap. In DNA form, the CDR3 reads TGCGCCAGCAGCTTGGATAGCGCGAACACCGGGGAGCTGTTTTTT. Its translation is CASSLDSANTGELFF.